The 5 T cell receptor beta chains reported below all come from one sample, sequenced in a study of blood T cell repertoires in COVID-19. TCRdb keeps only in-frame clones here, not all; method: immunoSEQ multiplex PCR. The sample lists fewer than 30,000 clones; around 90% were seen once. Material: peripheral blood. All receptors derive from a human donor with active COVID-19. The donor label of this sample is uncertain.

J is TRBJ2-3 and V is TRBV25-1; 7 nucleotides line up with TRBD2. Germline trimming cut 5 bases from V and 1 base from J; bases unmatched to any gene: 6. This CDR3 has 15 residues. CDR1 and CDR2 (germline): MGHDK, SYGVNS. The CDR3 nucleotides read TGTGCCAGCAGTCCCGCGGGACTACGCACAGATACGCAGTATTTT. This sequence encodes CASSPAGLRTDTQYF.

The chain couples TRBV5-1 to TRBJ2-7, with 11 bases aligning to TRBD2. The germline V gene has CDR1 SGHRS and CDR2 YFSETQ. V was pared by 5 bases and J by 1 base, with 8 bases of the junction left unmatched. The CDR3 totals 16 residues. The CDR3 nucleotides are TGCGCCAGCAGACTTGGGACTAGCGGTTTTTCCTACGAGCAGTACTTC. As protein: CASRLGTSGFSYEQYF.

This clone was seen only once. The chain carries TRBV9 and TRBJ2-4; no reliable D call. Per the germline V gene, CDR1 is SGDLS and CDR2 is YYNGEE. V shed 0 bases and J shed 8 bases, with 12 bases lying between them. The CDR3 totals 14 residues. CDR3 amino acids: CASSVGYTTDIQYF. CDR3 coding DNA: TGTGCCAGCAGCGTAGGGTATACCACGGACATTCAGTACTTC.

This chain uses TRBV2 with TRBJ2-7, with 8 positions matching TRBD1. CDR3 length: 15 residues. Germline V gene sequence: CDR1 SNHLY, CDR2 FYNNEI. The J segment lost 1 base and the V segment lost 9 bases, leaving 11 bases of the junction unmatched. For the CDR3, the DNA is TGTGCCAGTTCTGACTCGGGACAGGAGTCCTACGAGCAGTACTTC. It codes for CASSDSGQESYEQYF.

The CDR3 here is CASSSVVLLSGNTIYF. CDR3 DNA: TGTGCCAGCAGTTCGGTGGTCTTACTCTCTGGAAACACCATATATTTT. The J gene is TRBJ1-3, the V gene TRBV2; no reliable D call. The CDR3 has 16 residues. Trimming took 5 bases from V and 0 from J, leaving 14 bases between them. Germline-derived CDR1 and CDR2 are SNHLY and FYNNEI.